What follows describes a single TCR beta chain. The data derive from a study of blood T cell repertoires in COVID-19. Study-level information: The cDNA or gDNA used as material had been derived from T cells, B-cell-depleted T cells, or PBMCs.

In the source study's methods: Amplification from reference gene primers served as the basis for estimated nucleated cell counts. Assay: immunoSEQ multiplex PCR; the TCRdb copy retains only in-frame clones and omits some. The DNA gave D and trimming, while V, J and clone size come from that table. The table shows around 150,000 clones, with over 70% occurring only once. Participants came from under 30 US areas, aged about 18 to 89 years. Participant reports of clinical history set cohort assignment. Trimming left V 0 bases short and J 3 bases short, with 12 bases between. The CDR3 totals 15 residues. In germline, CDR1 is SGDLS, CDR2 YYNGEE.

The sequence came from a man in his fifties who had recovered from COVID-19. This chain uses TRBV9 with TRBJ2-5; a weak D match, TRBD2 (6 bases). The sample was PBMCs or T cells enriched from blood (not recorded which). CDR3: CASSVALRGEETQYF. In DNA, the CDR3 is TGTGCCAGCAGCGTAGCCCTCCGCGGGGAAGAGACCCAGTACTTC.